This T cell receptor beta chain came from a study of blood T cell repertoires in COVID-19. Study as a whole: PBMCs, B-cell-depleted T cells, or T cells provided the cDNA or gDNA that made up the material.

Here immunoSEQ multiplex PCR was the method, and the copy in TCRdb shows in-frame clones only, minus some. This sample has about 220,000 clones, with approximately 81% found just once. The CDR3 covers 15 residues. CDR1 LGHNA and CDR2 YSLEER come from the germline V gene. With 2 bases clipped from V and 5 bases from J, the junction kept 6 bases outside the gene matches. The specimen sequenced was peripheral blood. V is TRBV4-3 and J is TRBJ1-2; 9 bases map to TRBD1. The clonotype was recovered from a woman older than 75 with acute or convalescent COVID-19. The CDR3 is CASSQRGQGNYGYTF. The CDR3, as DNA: TGCGCCAGCAGCCAACGCGGACAGGGGAATTATGGCTACACCTTC.